What follows is one TCR beta chain and its context. Its antigen remains unidentified. CD8+CD4-CCR7+CD45RA+ cells were sorted as naive CD8 T cells. This record comes from a study of molecular identifiers for immune sequencing clone quantification. Study results and limitations: Molecules of identical TCR sharing a barcode could underestimate highly expanded clone sizes. Among effectors, clones above 20 RNA copies held over 99% of molecules; among naive cells, under 1%.

Preparation of the bulk TCR libraries relied on previously described methods and listed TCR primers. TCRdb called the PCR reads again in MiXCR, with one record for every CDR3 protein. The sample has about 32,000 distinct CDR3 sequences, about 19% seen once. The CDR3 has 17 amino acids. The germline V gene has CDR1 SGHVS and CDR2 FNYEAQ. Trimming cost V 6 bases and J 1 base; bases outside gene matches: 10. The sequencing sample was made of naive CD8+ T cells from blood, with Jurkat cell RNA spiked in. Subset specified: FACS-sorted CD8+CD4-CCR7+CD45RA+ naive T cells. The chain links TRBV7-6 to TRBJ2-3, with 10 nucleotides matching TRBD2. The TCR comes from a human donor in good health. Some libraries in this study had Jurkat cell RNA spiked in. CDR3 sequence: CASSSPQLAGGTDTQYF. CDR3 DNA sequence: TGTGCCAGCAGTTCTCCCCAGCTAGCGGGAGGCACAGATACGCAGTATTTT.